The present entry profiles one T cell receptor (beta chain) with its context. This specimen belongs to a study of blood T cell repertoires in COVID-19. About the study: Sources were T cells, B-cell-depleted T cells, or PBMCs; the material itself was cDNA or gDNA.

The CDR3 covers 14 residues. The junction had 5 bases not matched to a gene; V was cut back by 4 bases and J by 6 bases. Germline CDR1 is SNHLY and CDR2 is FYNNEI. Libraries were prepared by immunoSEQ multiplex PCR; TCRdb keeps only in-frame clonotypes and omits some of them. Of some 250,000 clones in the sample, more than 65% were seen once. This receptor was obtained from an elderly woman with acute or convalescent COVID-19. The sample taken for sequencing was peripheral blood. The gene calls are TRBV2 and TRBJ2-1; TRBD2 aligns across 8 bases. The CDR3 DNA reads TGTGCCAGCAGTGCTGGACTAGCCATCAATGAGCAGTTCTTC. This sequence encodes CASSAGLAINEQFF.